This passage covers 15 T cell receptor beta chains from one sample sequenced in a study of blood T cell repertoires in COVID-19 (dated by TCRdb to 2018 to 2020). Library creation used the immunoSEQ multiplex PCR assay. The table comes from immuneACCESS by way of TCRdb, which keeps in-frame sequences with V and J called. Part of the clones is missing from these tables; in studies checked, under half for an unresolved V gene and the rest for unknown reasons. This sample lists about 270,000 clones; around 82% were detected once. Of the sample, roughly 3% is held by the ten largest clones. The sequencing sample was made of peripheral blood. The receptors were sampled from a woman aged 18-29 years with acute or convalescent COVID-19.

The chain has TRBV7-9 and TRBJ2-1; D unclear. Looked up from germline, CDR1 is SEHNR and CDR2 is FQNEAQ (reference sequence). V was trimmed by 5 bases and J by 6 bases, leaving 11 bases between them. The length of the CDR3 is 13 residues. CDR3 protein: CASSGDPSNEQFF. The CDR3 DNA follows: TGTGCCAGCAGCGGAGATCCGTCCAATGAGCAGTTCTTC. Full variable domain (remainder filled in from reference TRBV7-9 and TRBJ2-1): DTGVSQNPRHKITKRGQNVTFRCDPISEHNRLYWYRQTLGQGPEFLTYFQNEAQLEKSRLLSDRFSAERPKGSFSTLEIQRTEQGDSAMYLCASSGDPSNEQFFGPGTRLTVL.

This chain's CDR3 is CASSPLELPLHEQYF. The CDR3, as DNA: TGTGCCAGCAGCCCCCTAGAGTTGCCCCTTCACGAGCAGTACTTC. The J gene is TRBJ2-7, the V gene TRBV6-2 or TRBV6-3; D is undetermined. Germline assignment: CDR1 MNHEY and CDR2 SVGEGT. The CDR3 is 15 amino acids. Between the trimmed V and J ends, which lost 6 bases and 5 bases, there was a span of 20 bases.

This clone appeared a few times. The rearrangement links TRBV25-1 to TRBJ1-6, with 10 bases fitting TRBD1. With 8 bases clipped from V and 7 bases from J, the junction kept 5 bases outside the gene matches. This CDR3 contains 14 residues. CDR1 is MGHDK, CDR2 SYGVNS, per germline. The CDR3 loop reads CASGWTGGNSPLHF. CDR3 nucleotide sequence: TGTGCCAGCGGATGGACAGGGGGAAATTCACCCCTCCACTTT.

This clone was seen more than once but under ten times. The chain links TRBV24-1 to TRBJ2-3; unclear D gene. The V gene lost 9 bases and the J gene lost 0 bases, with 12 bases spanning the gap. Germline CDR1 KGHDR, CDR2 SFDVKD. The CDR3 covers 14 residues. In DNA form, the CDR3 reads TGTGCCACCGAAAGTGCCCAGAGCACAGATACGCAGTATTTT. Protein sequence: CATESAQSTDTQYF.

The chain combines TRBV19 with TRBJ1-4; 9 bases line up with TRBD1. The CDR3 covers 16 residues. Germline CDR1 and CDR2: LNHDA and SQIVND (reference sequence). Trimming cost V 2 bases and J 8 bases; bases outside gene matches: 9. This CDR3 is CASSIPSGTGTEKLFF. CDR3 coding DNA: TGTGCCAGTAGTATACCCTCCGGGACAGGGACCGAAAAACTGTTTTTT.

J is TRBJ1-1 and V is TRBV10-3; TRBD1 agrees at 7 bases. Germline-derived CDR1 and CDR2 are ENHRY and SYGVKD. CDR3 length: 15 residues. The V segment lost 4 bases and the J segment 1 base; nucleotides outside the gene matches: 6. CDR3 sequence reads: CAISGRDRQNTEAFF. CDR3 coding DNA: TGTGCCATCAGTGGGCGGGACAGACAGAACACTGAAGCTTTCTTT.

The chain has TRBV5-1 and TRBJ1-6; no clear D gene. CDR1 and CDR2 from the germline V gene are SGHRS and YFSETQ. The CDR3 is 13 residues long. Trimming pared 6 bases from V and 7 bases from J, leaving 11 bases between. The CDR3 loop is CASKVGENSPLHF. CDR3 nucleotides: TGCGCCAGCAAAGTTGGGGAGAATTCACCCCTCCACTTT.

The chain has TRBV6-5 and TRBJ2-3, with 7 bases aligning to TRBD2. Germline values: CDR1 MNHEY, CDR2 SVGAGI. The junction had 3 bases not matched to a gene; V was cut back by 6 bases and J by 0 bases. CDR3 size: 14 residues. The CDR3 sequence is CASRTSLSTDTQYF. Here the CDR3 DNA reads TGTGCCAGCAGGACTAGCCTGAGCACAGATACGCAGTATTTT.

J is TRBJ2-1 and V is TRBV28; 10 nucleotides match TRBD1. V was clipped by 6 bases and J by 11 bases; unmatched bases: 13. The V gene's germline CDR1 is MDHEN and CDR2 SYDVKM. The CDR3 length is 15 residues. The CDR3 region is CASRGTGDLLGQQFF. As DNA, the CDR3 is TGTGCCAGCAGAGGGACAGGGGACCTGTTGGGCCAGCAGTTCTTC.

The J gene is TRBJ2-4, the V gene TRBV5-6; 7 bases are shared with TRBD1. With 6 bases clipped from V and 9 bases from J, the junction kept 12 bases outside the gene matches. There are 14 residues in the CDR3. Germline loops: CDR1 SGHDT, CDR2 YYEEEE. CDR3 amino acids: CASNHYDREGIQYF. CDR3 nucleotides: TGTGCCAGCAACCACTACGACAGGGAAGGCATTCAGTACTTC. Looking up the rest from reference TRBV5-6 and TRBJ2-4 gives the full variable domain: DAGVTQSPTHLIKTRGQQVTLRCSPKSGHDTVSWYQQALGQGPQFIFQYYEEEERQRGNFPDRFSGHQFPNYSSELNVNALLLGDSALYLCASNHYDREGIQYFGAGTRLSVL.

This rearrangement joins TRBV10-2 to TRBJ2-7; D perhaps matches TRBD1 (6 bases). From germline, CDR1 is WSHSY and CDR2 SAAADI. This CDR3 comprises 13 residues. Trimming shortened V by 0 bases and J by 3 bases, and 6 bases separated the two germline ends. CDR3 nucleotides: TGCGCCAGCAGTGAGTCGACAGGCTACGAGCAGTACTTC. It specifies CASSESTGYEQYF.

The CDR3 DNA follows: TGTGCCAGTAGATGGGACTATAGCTCCTACAATGAGCAGTTCTTC. Translation: CASRWDYSSYNEQFF. The chain employs TRBV19 and TRBJ2-1, with 7 bases matching TRBD2. Germline V CDR1 and CDR2: LNHDA, SQIVND (reference sequence). The CDR3 has 15 residues. Trimming removed 6 bases from V and 0 bases from J; junction bases left unmatched: 5.

The rearrangement joins TRBV5-1 to TRBJ2-6; no clear D. This CDR3 has 16 amino acids. The V end was cut by 0 bases, the J end by 1 base, with 8 bases between. In germline, CDR1 is SGHRS, CDR2 YFSETQ. DNA for the CDR3: TGCGCCAGCAGCTTGGACGGTCTGTCTGGGGCCAACGTCCTGACTTTC. Translation gives CASSLDGLSGANVLTF.

Regarding this clone: Germline and junction disagree at one end, which may indicate a read error. The chain links TRBV3-1 (or the pseudogene TRBV3-2) to TRBJ1-2; 8 bases fit TRBD1. Germline loops: CDR1 LGHDT, CDR2 YNNKEL (reference sequence). This CDR3 has 15 residues. CDR3 DNA: TGTGCCAGCACCCAAGGGGACAGGTTTAACTATGGCTACACCTTC. Translation gives CASTQGDRFNYGYTF.

This clone has just one count. The CDR3 loop is CASSESVSRAYNEQFF. CDR3 nucleotide sequence: TGTGCCAGCAGTGAATCGGTATCCAGGGCCTACAATGAGCAGTTCTTC. The chain links TRBV6-4 to TRBJ2-1; tentative D call: TRBD1 (5 bases). V was cut by 3 bases and J by 2 bases, with 14 bases left in between. This CDR3 has 16 residues. Germline V lookup: CDR1 MRHNA, CDR2 SNTAGT.